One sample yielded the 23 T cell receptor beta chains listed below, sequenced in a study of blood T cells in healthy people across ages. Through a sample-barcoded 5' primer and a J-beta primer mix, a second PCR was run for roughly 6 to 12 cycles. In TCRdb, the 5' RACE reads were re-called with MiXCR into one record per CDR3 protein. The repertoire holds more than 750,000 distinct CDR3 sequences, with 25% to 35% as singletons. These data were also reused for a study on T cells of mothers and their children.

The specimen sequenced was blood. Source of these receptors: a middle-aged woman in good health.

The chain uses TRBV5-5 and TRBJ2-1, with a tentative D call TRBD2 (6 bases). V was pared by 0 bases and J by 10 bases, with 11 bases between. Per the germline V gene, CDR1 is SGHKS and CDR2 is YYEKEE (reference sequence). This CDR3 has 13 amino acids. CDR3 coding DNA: TGTGCCAGCAGCTTGGACCTCGCGGGGGAGCAGTTCTTC. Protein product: CASSLDLAGEQFF.

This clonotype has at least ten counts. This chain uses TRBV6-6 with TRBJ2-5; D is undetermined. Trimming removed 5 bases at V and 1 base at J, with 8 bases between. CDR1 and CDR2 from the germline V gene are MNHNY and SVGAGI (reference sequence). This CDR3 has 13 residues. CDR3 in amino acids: CASSQVPQETQYF. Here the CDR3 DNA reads TGTGCCAGCAGTCAAGTCCCCCAAGAGACCCAGTACTTC.

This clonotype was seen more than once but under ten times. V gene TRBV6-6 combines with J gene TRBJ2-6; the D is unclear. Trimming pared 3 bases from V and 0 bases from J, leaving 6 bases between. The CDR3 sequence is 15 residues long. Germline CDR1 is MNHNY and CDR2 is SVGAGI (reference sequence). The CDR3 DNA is TGTGCCAGCAGTTATCCGACCTCTGGGGCCAACGTCCTGACTTTC. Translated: CASSYPTSGANVLTF.

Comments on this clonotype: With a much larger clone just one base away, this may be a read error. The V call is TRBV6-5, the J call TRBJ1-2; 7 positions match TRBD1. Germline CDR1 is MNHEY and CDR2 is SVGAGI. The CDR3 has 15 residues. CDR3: CASSYSAGGTYGHTF. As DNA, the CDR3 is TGTGCCAGCAGTTACTCGGCAGGGGGGACTTATGGCCACACCTTC.

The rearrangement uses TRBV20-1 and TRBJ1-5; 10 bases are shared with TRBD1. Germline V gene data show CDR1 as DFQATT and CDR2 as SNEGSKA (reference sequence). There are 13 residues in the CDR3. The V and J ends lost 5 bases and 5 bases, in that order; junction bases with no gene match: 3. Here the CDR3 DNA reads TGCAGTGCTGGAGGACAGGGGGATCAGCCCCAGCATTTT. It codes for CSAGGQGDQPQHF.

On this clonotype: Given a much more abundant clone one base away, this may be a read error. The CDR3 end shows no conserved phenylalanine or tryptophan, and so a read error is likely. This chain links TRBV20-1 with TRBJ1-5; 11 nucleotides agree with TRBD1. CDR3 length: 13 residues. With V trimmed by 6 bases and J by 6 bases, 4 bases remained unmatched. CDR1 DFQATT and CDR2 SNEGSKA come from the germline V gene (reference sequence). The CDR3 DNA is TGCAGTGCACCGGGACAGGGGGTTCAGCCCCAGCATTTG. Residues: CSAPGQGVQPQHL.

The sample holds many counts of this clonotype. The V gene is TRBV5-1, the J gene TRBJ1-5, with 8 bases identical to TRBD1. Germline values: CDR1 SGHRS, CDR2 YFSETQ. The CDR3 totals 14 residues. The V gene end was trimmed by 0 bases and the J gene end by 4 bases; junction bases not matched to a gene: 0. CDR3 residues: CASSLGDRNQPQHF. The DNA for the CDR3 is TGCGCCAGCAGCTTGGGGGACAGGAATCAGCCCCAGCATTTT.

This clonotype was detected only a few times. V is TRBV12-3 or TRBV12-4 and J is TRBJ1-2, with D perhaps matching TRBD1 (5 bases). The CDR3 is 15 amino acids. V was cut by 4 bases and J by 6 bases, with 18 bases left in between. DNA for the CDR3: TGTGCCAGCAGTTGGGACCTCCCGGAGGTACATGGCTACACCTTC. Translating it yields CASSWDLPEVHGYTF.

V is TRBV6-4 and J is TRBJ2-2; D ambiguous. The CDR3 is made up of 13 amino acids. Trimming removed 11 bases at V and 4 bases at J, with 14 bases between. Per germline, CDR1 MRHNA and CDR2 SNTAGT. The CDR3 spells CAENELGTGELFF. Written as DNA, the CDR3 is TGTGCCGAGAATGAGTTAGGCACCGGGGAGCTGTTTTTT.

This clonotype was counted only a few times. The CDR3 sequence: CATSDQVGSSTDTQYF. Written as DNA, the CDR3 is TGTGCCACCAGTGATCAGGTAGGGTCTAGCACAGATACGCAGTATTTT. This chain links TRBV24-1 with TRBJ2-3; D is unresolved. Looked up from germline, CDR1 is KGHDR and CDR2 is SFDVKD. Trimming shortened V by 3 bases and J by 0 bases, and 12 bases separated the two germline ends. This CDR3 is built from 16 residues.

The DNA for the CDR3 is TGCGCCAGCAGCTTAAACGATGTTACAGATACGCAGTATTTT. Residues: CASSLNDVTDTQYF. The chain couples TRBV5-1 to TRBJ2-3; D uncertain. This CDR3 spans 14 amino acids. Trimming removed 2 bases from V and 3 bases from J, with 10 bases in between. Germline loops: CDR1 SGHRS, CDR2 YFSETQ.

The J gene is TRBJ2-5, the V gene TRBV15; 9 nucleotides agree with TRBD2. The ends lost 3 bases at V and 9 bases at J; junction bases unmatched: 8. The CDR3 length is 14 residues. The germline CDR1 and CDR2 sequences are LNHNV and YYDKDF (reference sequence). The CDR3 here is CATSSLRTSEAQYF. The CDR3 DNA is TGTGCCACCAGCAGCCTGAGGACTAGCGAGGCCCAGTACTTC.

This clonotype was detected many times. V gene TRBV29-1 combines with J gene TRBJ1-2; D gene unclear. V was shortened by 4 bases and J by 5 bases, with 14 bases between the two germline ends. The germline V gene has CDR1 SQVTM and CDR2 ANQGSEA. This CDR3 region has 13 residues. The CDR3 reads CSVVSGLGYGYTF. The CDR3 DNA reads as TGCAGCGTTGTGTCAGGACTTGGGTATGGCTACACCTTC.

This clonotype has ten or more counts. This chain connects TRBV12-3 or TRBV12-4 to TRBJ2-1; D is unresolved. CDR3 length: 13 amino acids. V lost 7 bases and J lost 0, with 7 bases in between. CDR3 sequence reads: CASNLNSYNEQFF. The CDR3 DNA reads TGTGCCAGCAATTTGAACTCCTACAATGAGCAGTTCTTC.

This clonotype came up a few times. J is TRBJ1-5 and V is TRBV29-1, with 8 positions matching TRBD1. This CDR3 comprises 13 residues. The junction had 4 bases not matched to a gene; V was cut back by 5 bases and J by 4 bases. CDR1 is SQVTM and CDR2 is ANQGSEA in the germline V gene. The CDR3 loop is CSVLTGGNQPQHF. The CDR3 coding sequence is TGCAGCGTTCTTACAGGGGGAAATCAGCCCCAGCATTTT.

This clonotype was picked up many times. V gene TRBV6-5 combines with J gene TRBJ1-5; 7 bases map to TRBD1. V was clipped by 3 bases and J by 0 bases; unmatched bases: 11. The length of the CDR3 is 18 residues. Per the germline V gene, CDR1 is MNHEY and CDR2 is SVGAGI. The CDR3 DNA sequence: TGTGCCAGCAGTTATACCATCGGACAGGACGATAGCAATCAGCCCCAGCATTTT. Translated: CASSYTIGQDDSNQPQHF.

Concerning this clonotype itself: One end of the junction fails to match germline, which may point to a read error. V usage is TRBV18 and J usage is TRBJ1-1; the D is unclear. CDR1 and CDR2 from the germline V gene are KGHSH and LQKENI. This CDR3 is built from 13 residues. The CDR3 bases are TGTACCAGCTCACCAAGCGGGGTGACTGAAGCTTTCTTT. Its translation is CTSSPSGVTEAFF.

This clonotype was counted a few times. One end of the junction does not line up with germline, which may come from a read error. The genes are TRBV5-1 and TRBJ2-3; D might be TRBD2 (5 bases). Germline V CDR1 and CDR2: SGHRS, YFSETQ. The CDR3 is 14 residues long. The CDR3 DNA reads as TGCGCCAGCAGCCCGAGGTCGGGAACAGATGCGCAGTATTTT. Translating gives CASSPRSGTDAQYF.

The CDR3 loop reads CASSWGQMETQFF. The CDR3 DNA follows: TGTGCCAGCAGCTGGGGACAGATGGAGACCCAGTTCTTC. The rearrangement links TRBV7-2 to TRBJ2-5; 7 nucleotides align to TRBD1. Matching the DNA end better, TRBJ2-1 makes the J call doubtful. The germline V gene has CDR1 SGHTA and CDR2 FQGNSA. The CDR3 runs to 13 residues.

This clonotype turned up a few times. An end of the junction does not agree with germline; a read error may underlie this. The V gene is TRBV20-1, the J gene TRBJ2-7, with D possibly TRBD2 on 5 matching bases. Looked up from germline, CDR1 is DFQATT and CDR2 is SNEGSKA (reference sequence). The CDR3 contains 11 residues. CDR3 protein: CSASMAIEQYF. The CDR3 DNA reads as TGTAGTGCTAGCATGGCCATCGAGCAGTACTTC.

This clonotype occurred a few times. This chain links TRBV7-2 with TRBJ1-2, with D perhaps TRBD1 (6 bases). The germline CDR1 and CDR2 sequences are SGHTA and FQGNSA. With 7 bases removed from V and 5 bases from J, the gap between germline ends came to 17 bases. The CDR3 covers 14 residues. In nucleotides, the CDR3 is TGTGCCAGCACCCCTGGTGGGGGCCAGTATGGCTACACCTTC. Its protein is CASTPGGGQYGYTF.

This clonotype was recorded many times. CDR3: CASSQDGGISYGYTF. The DNA for the CDR3 is TGCGCCAGCAGCCAAGATGGGGGGATCTCCTATGGCTACACCTTC. The chain combines TRBV4-1 with TRBJ1-2; weak D call: TRBD1 (5 bases). The V gene's germline CDR1 is MGHRA and CDR2 YSYEKL. Trimming left V 0 bases short and J 4 bases short, with 12 bases between. The CDR3 is made up of 15 amino acids.

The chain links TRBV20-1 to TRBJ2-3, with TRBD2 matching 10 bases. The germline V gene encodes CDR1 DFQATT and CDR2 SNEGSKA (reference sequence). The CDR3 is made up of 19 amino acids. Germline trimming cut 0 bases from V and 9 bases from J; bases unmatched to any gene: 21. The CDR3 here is CSARDLPSGGGLAIWTQYF. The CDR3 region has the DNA TGCAGTGCTAGAGATCTACCGAGCGGGGGGGGGTTAGCCATATGGACGCAGTATTTT.